The next 6 T cell receptor beta chains were all read from a single sample in a study of T cell changes during pregnancy in multiple sclerosis. TCRdb keeps only in-frame clones here, not all; method: immunoSEQ multiplex PCR. The sample holds some 95,000 clones, over 80% seen once. This specimen consisted of peripheral blood, obtained in the first trimester of pregnancy. The receptors were sampled from a female donor with multiple sclerosis, enrolled in a pregnancy study.

This chain uses TRBV6-6 with TRBJ1-1; 9 nucleotides match TRBD1. Germline CDR1 reads MNHNY; CDR2 reads SVGAGI (reference sequence). CDR3 size: 15 residues. Trimming took 9 bases from V and 1 from J; bases not matched to a gene: 9. The CDR3 here is CASRTTGGTNTEAFF. The CDR3, as DNA: TGTGCCAGTCGAACGACAGGGGGAACGAACACTGAAGCTTTCTTT.

The chain is built from TRBV6-1 and TRBJ2-7, with D perhaps matching TRBD2 (6 bases). V lost 3 bases, J lost 3 bases, and 12 bases lay in between. The germline V gene encodes CDR1 MNHNS and CDR2 SASEGT. The CDR3 covers 14 residues. In DNA form, the CDR3 reads TGTGCCAGCAGTGAGGGAGGTTGGGGCTACGAGCAGTACTTC. It encodes CASSEGGWGYEQYF.

The J gene is TRBJ2-1, the V gene TRBV7-2; D unclear. Germline CDR1 reads SGHTA; CDR2 reads FQGNSA. V lost 4 bases and J lost 9, with 7 bases in between. The CDR3 covers 11 residues. CDR3 region: CASSSRSEQFF. DNA for the CDR3: TGTGCCAGCAGCTCCCGGAGTGAGCAGTTCTTC.

The rearrangement uses TRBV6-5 and TRBJ1-5; 9 bases line up with TRBD1. V lost 8 bases, J lost 7 bases, and 9 bases stayed unmatched. Germline V gene sequence: CDR1 MNHEY, CDR2 SVGAGI. The CDR3 is 14 residues long. The CDR3: CASAKQGAGQPQHF. The DNA of the CDR3 is TGTGCCAGCGCCAAACAGGGGGCAGGGCAGCCCCAGCATTTT.

The chain recombines TRBV13 with TRBJ2-7; no clear D gene. Per germline, CDR1 PRHDT and CDR2 FYEKMQ (reference sequence). The CDR3 totals 14 residues. V was clipped by 0 bases and J by 8 bases, with 14 bases between them. The CDR3 coding sequence is TGTGCCAGCAGCTTAGGCCCCCGTCGTTCCCAGCAGTACTTC. This translates into CASSLGPRRSQQYF.

This chain joins TRBV28 and TRBJ1-1; TRBD1 matches at 8 bases. CDR3 length equals 12 residues. V trimming: 6 bases; J trimming: 5 bases; junction bases outside the gene matches: 2. CDR1 is MDHEN and CDR2 is SYDVKM in the germline V gene. CDR3 nucleotides: TGTGCCAGCAGAACAGGGGGAACTGAAGCTTTCTTT. This translates into CASRTGGTEAFF.